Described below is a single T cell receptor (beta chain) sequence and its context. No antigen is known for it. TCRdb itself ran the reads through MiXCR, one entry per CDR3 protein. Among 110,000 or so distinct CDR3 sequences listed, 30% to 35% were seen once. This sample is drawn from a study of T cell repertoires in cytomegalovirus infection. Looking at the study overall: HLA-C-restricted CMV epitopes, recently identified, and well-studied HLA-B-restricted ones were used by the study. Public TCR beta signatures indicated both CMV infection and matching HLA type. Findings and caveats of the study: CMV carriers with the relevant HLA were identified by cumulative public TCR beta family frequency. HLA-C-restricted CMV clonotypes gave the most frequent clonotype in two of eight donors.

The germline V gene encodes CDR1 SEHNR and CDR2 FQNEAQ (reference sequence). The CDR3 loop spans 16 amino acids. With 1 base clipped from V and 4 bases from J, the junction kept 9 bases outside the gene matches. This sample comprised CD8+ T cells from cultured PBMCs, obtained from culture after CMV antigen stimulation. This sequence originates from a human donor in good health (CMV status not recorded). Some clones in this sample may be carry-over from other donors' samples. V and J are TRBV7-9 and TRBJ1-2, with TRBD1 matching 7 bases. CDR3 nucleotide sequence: TGTGCCAGCAGCTTAGGGAATGGGGGACAGCGCTATGGCTACACCTTC. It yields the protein CASSLGNGGQRYGYTF.